This T cell receptor beta chain was identified in a study of shared clonotypes between healthy human individuals. Study-wide points: Sampling involved blood alone; tissue repertoires likely differ.

Details on this clone: Its matching antigen is unknown.

This CDR3 has 13 amino acids. CDR1 and CDR2 (germline): LNHDA, SQIVND (reference sequence). The ends were cut back, 4 bases at V and 5 bases at J, with 11 bases in the middle. TCRdb's table, derived via immunoSEQ multiplex PCR, lists solely in-frame clones and lacks some. Of fewer than 550,000 clones in the sample, approximately 79% are singletons; the top ten hold 9.5% to 15%. The V call is TRBV19, the J call TRBJ1-2; D unclear. The source of this sequence is a woman aged 40-49 years in good health. Some clones in this sample may be carry-over from other donors' samples. The sample was PBMCs. The chain's CDR3 is CASSKEAGYGYTF. The CDR3 DNA sequence: TGTGCCAGTAGTAAGGAGGCGGGGTATGGCTACACCTTC.